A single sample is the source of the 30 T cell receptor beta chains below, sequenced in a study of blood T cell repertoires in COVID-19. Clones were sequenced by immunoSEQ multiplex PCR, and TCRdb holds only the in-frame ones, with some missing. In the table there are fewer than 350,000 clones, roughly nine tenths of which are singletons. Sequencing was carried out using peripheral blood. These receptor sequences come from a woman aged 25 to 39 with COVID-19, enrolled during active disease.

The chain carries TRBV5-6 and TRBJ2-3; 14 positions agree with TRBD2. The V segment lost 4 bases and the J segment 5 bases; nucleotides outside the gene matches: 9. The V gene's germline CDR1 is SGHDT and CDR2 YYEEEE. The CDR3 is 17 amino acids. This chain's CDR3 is CASSQIGLAGGVDTQYF. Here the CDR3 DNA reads TGTGCCAGCAGCCAAATTGGACTAGCGGGGGGCGTAGATACGCAGTATTTT. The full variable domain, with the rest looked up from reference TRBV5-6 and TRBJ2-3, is DAGVTQSPTHLIKTRGQQVTLRCSPKSGHDTVSWYQQALGQGPQFIFQYYEEEERQRGNFPDRFSGHQFPNYSSELNVNALLLGDSALYLCASSQIGLAGGVDTQYFGPGTRLTVL.

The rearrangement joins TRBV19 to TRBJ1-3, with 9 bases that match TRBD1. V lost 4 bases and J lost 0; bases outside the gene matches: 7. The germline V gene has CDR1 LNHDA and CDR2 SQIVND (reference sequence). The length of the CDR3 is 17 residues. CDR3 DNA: TGTGCCAGTAGTACCGGGACAGGGCAACACTCTGGAAACACCATATATTTT. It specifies CASSTGTGQHSGNTIYF. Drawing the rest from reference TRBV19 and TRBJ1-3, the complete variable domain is DGGITQSPKYLFRKEGQNVTLSCEQNLNHDAMYWYRQDPGQGLRLIYYSQIVNDFQKGDIAEGYSVSREKKESFPLTVTSAQKNPTAFYLCASSTGTGQHSGNTIYFGEGSWLTVV.

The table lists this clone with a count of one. CDR3: CASSQEISGGASASYEQYF. For the CDR3, the DNA is TGTGCCAGCAGCCAAGAAATTAGCGGGGGGGCCTCTGCCTCCTACGAGCAGTACTTC. V gene TRBV4-2 combines with J gene TRBJ2-7; 11 bases fit TRBD2. Germline CDR1 and CDR2: LGHNA and YNFKEQ. J gave up 0 bases and V 0 bases, and 10 bases lay outside the gene matches. This CDR3 has 19 residues.

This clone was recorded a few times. The DNA for the CDR3 is TGCGCCAGCAGTATAACTAGCGGGGGGGCCTACGAGCAGTACTTC. Protein: CASSITSGGAYEQYF. The genes are TRBV5-1 and TRBJ2-7; 13 bases map to TRBD2. The germline V gene encodes CDR1 SGHRS and CDR2 YFSETQ. The J segment lost 2 bases and the V segment lost 5 bases, leaving 4 bases of the junction unmatched. This CDR3 spans 15 amino acids.

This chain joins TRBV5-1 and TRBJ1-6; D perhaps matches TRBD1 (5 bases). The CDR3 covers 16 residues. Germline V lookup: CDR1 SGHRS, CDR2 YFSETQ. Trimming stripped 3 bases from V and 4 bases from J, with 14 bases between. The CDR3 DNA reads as TGCGCCAGCAGCTCATCTGTAGGGGCGTATAATTCACCCCTCCACTTT. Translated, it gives CASSSSVGAYNSPLHF.

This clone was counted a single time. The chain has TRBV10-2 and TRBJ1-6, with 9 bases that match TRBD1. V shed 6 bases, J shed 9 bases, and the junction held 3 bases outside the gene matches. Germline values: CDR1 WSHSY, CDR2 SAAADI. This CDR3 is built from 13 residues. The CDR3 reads CASRDRGSSPLHF. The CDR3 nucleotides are TGCGCCAGCAGGGACAGGGGCTCTTCACCCCTCCACTTT.

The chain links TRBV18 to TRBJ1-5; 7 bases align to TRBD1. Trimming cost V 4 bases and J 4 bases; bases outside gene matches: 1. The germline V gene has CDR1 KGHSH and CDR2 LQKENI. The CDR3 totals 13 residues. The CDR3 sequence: CASSLDRNQPQHF. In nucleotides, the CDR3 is TGTGCCAGCTCACTGGACAGGAATCAGCCCCAGCATTTT. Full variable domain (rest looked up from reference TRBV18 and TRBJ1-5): NAGVMQNPRHLVRRRGQEARLRCSPMKGHSHVYWYRQLPEEGLKFMVYLQKENIIDESGMPKERFSAEFPKEGPSILRIQQVVRGDSAAYFCASSLDRNQPQHFGDGTRLSIL.

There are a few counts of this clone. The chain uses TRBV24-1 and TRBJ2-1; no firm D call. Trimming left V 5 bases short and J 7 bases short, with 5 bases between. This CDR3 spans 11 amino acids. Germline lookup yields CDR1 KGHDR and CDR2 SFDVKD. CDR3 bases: TGTGCCACCAGTGGTGTAAATGAGCAGTTCTTC. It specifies CATSGVNEQFF.

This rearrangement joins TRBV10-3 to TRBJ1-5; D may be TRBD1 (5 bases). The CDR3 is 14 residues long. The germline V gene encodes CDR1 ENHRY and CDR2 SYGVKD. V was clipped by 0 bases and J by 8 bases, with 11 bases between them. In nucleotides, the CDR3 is TGTGCCATCAGTGAGTCTCAGGGAATGAAGCCCCAGCATTTT. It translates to CAISESQGMKPQHF.

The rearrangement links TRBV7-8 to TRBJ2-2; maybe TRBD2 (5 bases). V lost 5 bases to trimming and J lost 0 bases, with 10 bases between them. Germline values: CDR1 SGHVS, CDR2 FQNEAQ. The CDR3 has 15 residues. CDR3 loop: CASSDGISNTGELFF. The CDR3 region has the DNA TGTGCCAGCAGCGACGGGATCTCGAACACCGGGGAGCTGTTTTTT.

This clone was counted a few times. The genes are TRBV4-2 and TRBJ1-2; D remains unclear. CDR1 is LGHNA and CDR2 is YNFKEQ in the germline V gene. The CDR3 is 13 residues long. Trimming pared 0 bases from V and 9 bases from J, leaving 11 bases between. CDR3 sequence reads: CASSQERVASYTF. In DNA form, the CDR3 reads TGTGCCAGCAGCCAAGAACGGGTAGCTAGCTACACCTTC.

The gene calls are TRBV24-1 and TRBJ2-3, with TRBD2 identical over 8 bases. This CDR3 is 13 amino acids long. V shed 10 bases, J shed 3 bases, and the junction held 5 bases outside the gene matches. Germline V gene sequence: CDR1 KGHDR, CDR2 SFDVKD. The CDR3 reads CATRGGETDTQYF. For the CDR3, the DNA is TGTGCCACTCGGGGGGGCGAGACAGATACGCAGTATTTT.

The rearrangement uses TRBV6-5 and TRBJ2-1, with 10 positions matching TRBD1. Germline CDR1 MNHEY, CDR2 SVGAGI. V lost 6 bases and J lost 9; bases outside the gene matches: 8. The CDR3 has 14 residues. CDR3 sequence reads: CASSTGTGAGEQFF. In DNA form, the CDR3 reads TGTGCCAGCAGCACCGGGACAGGGGCGGGTGAGCAGTTCTTC.

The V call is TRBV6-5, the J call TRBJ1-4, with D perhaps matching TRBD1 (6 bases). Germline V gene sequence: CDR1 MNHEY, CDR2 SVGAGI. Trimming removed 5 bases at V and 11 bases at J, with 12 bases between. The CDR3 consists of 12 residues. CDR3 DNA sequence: TGTGCCAGCAGTCACAGGGATAAGAAACTGTTTTTT. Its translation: CASSHRDKKLFF.

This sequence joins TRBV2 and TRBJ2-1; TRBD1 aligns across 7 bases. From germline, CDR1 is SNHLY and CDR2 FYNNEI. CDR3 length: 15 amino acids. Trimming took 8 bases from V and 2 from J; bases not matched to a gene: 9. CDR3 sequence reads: CASSQGVSTYNEQFF. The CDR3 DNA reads TGTGCCAGCTCCCAGGGGGTCAGTACCTACAATGAGCAGTTCTTC.

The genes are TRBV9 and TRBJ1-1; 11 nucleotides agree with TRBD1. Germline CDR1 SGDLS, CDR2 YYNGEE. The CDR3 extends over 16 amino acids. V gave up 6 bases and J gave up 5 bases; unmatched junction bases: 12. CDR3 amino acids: CASTNGPGTGGTEAFF. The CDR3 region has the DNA TGTGCCAGCACCAACGGCCCCGGGACAGGGGGAACTGAAGCTTTCTTT.

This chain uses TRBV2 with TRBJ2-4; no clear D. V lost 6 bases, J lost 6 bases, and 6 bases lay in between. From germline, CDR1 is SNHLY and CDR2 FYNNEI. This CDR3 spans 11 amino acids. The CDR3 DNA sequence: TGTGCCAGCAGGAACACAAACATTCAGTACTTC. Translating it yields CASRNTNIQYF.

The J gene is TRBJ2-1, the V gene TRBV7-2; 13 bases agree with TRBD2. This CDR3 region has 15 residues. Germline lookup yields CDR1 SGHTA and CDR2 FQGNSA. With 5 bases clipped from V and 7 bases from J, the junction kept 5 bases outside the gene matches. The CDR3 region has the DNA TGTGCCAGCAGCCCCCGGACTAGCGGGGGAAATGAGCAGTTCTTC. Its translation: CASSPRTSGGNEQFF.

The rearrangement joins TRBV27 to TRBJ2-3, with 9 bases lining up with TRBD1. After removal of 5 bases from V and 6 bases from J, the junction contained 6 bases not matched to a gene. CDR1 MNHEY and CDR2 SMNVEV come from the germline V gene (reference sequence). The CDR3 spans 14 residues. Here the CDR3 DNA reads TGTGCCAGCAGTCTACAGGGGGCGCCGGATACGCAGTATTTT. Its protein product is CASSLQGAPDTQYF.

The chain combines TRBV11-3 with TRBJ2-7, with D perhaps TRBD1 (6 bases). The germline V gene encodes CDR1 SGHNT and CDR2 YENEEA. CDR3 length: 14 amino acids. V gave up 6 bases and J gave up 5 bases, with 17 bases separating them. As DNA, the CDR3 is TGTGCCAGCAGTGCCCGGGACAAGGGGGACGAGCAGTACTTC. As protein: CASSARDKGDEQYF.

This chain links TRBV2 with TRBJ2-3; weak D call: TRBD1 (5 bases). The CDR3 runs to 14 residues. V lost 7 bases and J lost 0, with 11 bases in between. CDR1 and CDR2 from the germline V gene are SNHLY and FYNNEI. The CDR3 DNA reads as TGTGCCAGCAATAGACAGTCAAGCACAGATACGCAGTATTTT. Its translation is CASNRQSSTDTQYF.

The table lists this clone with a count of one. The CDR3 coding sequence is TGTGCCAGCAGTTCGCCGGGGGGCAGCGCTGAAGCTTTCTTT. As protein: CASSSPGGSAEAFF. The chain carries TRBV6-6 and TRBJ1-1; D is perhaps TRBD1 (6 bases). V was shortened by 4 bases and J by 6 bases, with 15 bases between the two germline ends. Germline V gene data show CDR1 as MNHNY and CDR2 as SVGAGI (reference sequence). The CDR3 is made up of 14 amino acids.

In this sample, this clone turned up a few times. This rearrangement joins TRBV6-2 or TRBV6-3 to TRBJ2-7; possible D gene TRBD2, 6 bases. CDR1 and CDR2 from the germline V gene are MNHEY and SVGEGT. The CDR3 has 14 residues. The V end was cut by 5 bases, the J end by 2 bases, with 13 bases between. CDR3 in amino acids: CASSSLGGTYEQYF. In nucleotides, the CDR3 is TGTGCCAGCAGTAGCCTGGGGGGAACCTACGAGCAGTACTTC.

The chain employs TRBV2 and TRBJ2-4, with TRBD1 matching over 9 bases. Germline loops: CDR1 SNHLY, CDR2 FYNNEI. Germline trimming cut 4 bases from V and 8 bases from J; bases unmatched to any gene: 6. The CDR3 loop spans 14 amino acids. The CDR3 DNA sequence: TGTGCCAGCAGTGGCCGGGACAGGGTTGACATTCAGTACTTC. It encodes CASSGRDRVDIQYF.

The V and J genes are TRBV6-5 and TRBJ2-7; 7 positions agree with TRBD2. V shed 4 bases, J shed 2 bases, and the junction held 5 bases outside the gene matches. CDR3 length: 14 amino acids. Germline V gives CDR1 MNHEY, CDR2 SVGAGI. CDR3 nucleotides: TGTGCCAGCAGTTCATCCGGGACTACCTACGAGCAGTACTTC. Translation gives CASSSSGTTYEQYF.

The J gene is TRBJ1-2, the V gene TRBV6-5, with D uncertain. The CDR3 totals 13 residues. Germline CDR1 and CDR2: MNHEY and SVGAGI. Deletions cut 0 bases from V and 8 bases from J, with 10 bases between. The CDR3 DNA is TGTGCCAGCAGTTACTCCACAGAACTCGGCTACACCTTC. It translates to CASSYSTELGYTF.

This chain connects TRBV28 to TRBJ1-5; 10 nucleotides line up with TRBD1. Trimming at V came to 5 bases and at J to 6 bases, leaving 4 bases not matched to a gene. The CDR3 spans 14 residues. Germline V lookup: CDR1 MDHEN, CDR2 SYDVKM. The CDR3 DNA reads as TGTGCCAGCAGTCCCCGACAGGGGGCTCAGCCCCAGCATTTT. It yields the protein CASSPRQGAQPQHF.

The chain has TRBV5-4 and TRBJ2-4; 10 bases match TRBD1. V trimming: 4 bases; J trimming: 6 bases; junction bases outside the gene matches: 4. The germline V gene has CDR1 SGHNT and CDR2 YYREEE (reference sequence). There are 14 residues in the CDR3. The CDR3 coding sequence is TGTGCCAGCAGCCCTGGACAGGGGGGAAACATTCAGTACTTC. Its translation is CASSPGQGGNIQYF.

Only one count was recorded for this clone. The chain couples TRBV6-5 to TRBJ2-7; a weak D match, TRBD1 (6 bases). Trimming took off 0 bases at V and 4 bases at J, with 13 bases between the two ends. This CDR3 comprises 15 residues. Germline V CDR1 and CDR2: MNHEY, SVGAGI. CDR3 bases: TGTGCCAGCAGTTACTCGAACAGGGATGATTACGAGCAGTACTTC. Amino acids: CASSYSNRDDYEQYF.

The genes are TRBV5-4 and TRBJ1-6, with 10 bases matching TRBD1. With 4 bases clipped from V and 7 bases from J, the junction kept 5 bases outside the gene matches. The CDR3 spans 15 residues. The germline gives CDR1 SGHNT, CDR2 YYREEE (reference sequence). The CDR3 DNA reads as TGTGCCAGCAGCGTGACAGGGGGCGTAAATTCACCCCTCCACTTT. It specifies CASSVTGGVNSPLHF. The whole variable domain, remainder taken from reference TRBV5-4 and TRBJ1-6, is ETGVTQSPTHLIKTRGQQVTLRCSSQSGHNTVSWYQQALGQGPQFIFQYYREEENGRGNFPPRFSGLQFPNYSSELNVNALELDDSALYLCASSVTGGVNSPLHFGNGTRLTVT.